Listed here is a single TCR beta chain. What it recognizes is unknown. This entry belongs to a study of T cells in Graves' hyperthyroidism and ophthalmopathy. Hyperthyroidism patients were newly diagnosed, had disease duration under 2 months, and were aged 18 to 65 years. Study-wide results and limits: Prediction of ophthalmopathy progression came a median roughly 6.6 months pre-onset. Blood samples included most of the expanded thyroid clonotypes exceeding 0.001.

Trimming took 2 bases from V and 5 from J, leaving 13 bases between them. The CDR3 length is 14 residues. Germline CDR1 is SGHTA and CDR2 is FQGNSA. RNA transcripts were the template for amplifying TCR beta CDR3 regions. Initially, a first-round RT-PCR of the TCR CDR3 employed the HTBI primer set. Each CDR3 protein gets one entry after TCRdb re-called the multiplex PCR reads with MiXCR. The table has 530,000 or so distinct CDR3 sequences, 46% seen once. This receptor was identified in a woman between 18 and 30 years old with Graves' hyperthyroidism. The sample taken for sequencing was peripheral blood or thyroid tissue (not recorded which). The V and J genes are TRBV7-2 and TRBJ2-7; a possible D gene is TRBD2 (5 bases). The CDR3 loop reads CASSLKGLEDEQYF. CDR3 DNA sequence: TGTGCCAGCAGCTTAAAAGGGCTGGAGGACGAGCAGTACTTC.